This T cell receptor (beta chain) stems from a study of blood T cell repertoires in COVID-19. Study-level information: The samples span acute and convalescent COVID-19 from the United States, Italy and Spain. In each case, the material was cDNA or gDNA derived from T cells, B-cell-depleted T cells, or PBMCs.

Clones were sequenced by immunoSEQ multiplex PCR, and TCRdb holds only the in-frame ones, with some missing. The sample carries roughly 110,000 clones, about 70% recorded once. The clonotype comes from a human donor with acute or convalescent COVID-19. The donor label of this sample is uncertain. Material for sequencing was peripheral blood.

The DNA of the CDR3 is TGTGCCAGCAGCCCTTGGGGGGGTAACTATGGCTACACCTTC. Translating it yields CASSPWGGNYGYTF. The V and J genes are TRBV2 and TRBJ1-2, with D possibly being TRBD1 (5 bases). V was trimmed by 6 bases and J by 1 base, leaving 12 bases between them. Germline loops: CDR1 SNHLY, CDR2 FYNNEI. The CDR3 spans 14 residues.